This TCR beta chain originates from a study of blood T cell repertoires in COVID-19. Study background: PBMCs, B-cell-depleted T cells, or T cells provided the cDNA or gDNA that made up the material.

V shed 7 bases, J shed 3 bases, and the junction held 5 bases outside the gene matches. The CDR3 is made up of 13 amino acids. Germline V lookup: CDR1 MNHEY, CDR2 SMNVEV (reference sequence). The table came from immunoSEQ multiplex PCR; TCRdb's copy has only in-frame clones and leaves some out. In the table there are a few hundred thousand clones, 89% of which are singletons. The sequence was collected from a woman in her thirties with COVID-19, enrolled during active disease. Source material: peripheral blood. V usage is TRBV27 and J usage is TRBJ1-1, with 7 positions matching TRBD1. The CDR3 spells CASTRQGYTEAFF. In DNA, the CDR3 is TGTGCCAGCACAAGACAGGGATACACTGAAGCTTTCTTT.